The 26 T cell receptor beta chains below come from one sample, sequenced in a study of blood T cell repertoires in COVID-19. Libraries were prepared by immunoSEQ multiplex PCR; TCRdb keeps only in-frame clonotypes and omits some of them. The table records about 140,000 clones, more than 75% of them present only once. Sequencing was carried out using PBMCs or T cells enriched from blood (not recorded which). The receptor source for this set is a man aged 55 to 70 who had recovered from COVID-19.

V gene TRBV5-4 combines with J gene TRBJ1-2; a possible D gene is TRBD1 (5 bases). With 1 base removed from V and 7 bases from J, the gap between germline ends came to 8 bases. The CDR3 runs 12 residues. Germline CDR1 and CDR2: SGHNT and YYREEE (reference sequence). CDR3 DNA sequence: TGTGCCAGCAGCTTGTGGAGGGGTGGCTACACCTTC. This encodes CASSLWRGGYTF.

This chain connects TRBV6-6 to TRBJ1-1; TRBD1 is a possible D gene (6 bases). Trimming cost V 1 base and J 6 bases, with 9 bases left between them. In germline, CDR1 is MNHNY, CDR2 SVGAGI (reference sequence). The CDR3 spans 13 residues. The CDR3 loop reads CASSYFGQPEAFF. The CDR3 DNA is TGTGCCAGCAGTTACTTCGGACAGCCTGAAGCTTTCTTT.

V and J are TRBV2 and TRBJ2-5; 7 bases line up with TRBD1. The junction had 6 bases not matched to a gene; V was cut back by 6 bases and J by 2 bases. Germline-derived CDR1 and CDR2 are SNHLY and FYNNEI. The CDR3 length is 14 residues. CDR3 nucleotide sequence: TGTGCCAGCAGCCCCAGGGGGATACAAGAGACCCAGTACTTC. This gives the protein CASSPRGIQETQYF.

The rearrangement links TRBV6-5 to TRBJ2-7, with TRBD1 as a possible D gene (6 bases). CDR1 is MNHEY and CDR2 is SVGAGI in the germline V gene. Trimming shortened V by 8 bases and J by 3 bases, and 14 bases separated the two germline ends. The CDR3 is 13 residues long. The CDR3 nucleotides are TGTGCCAGCTGGGCAGGGGTGGACTACGAGCAGTACTTC. Amino acids: CASWAGVDYEQYF.

J is TRBJ2-4 and V is TRBV11-1; TRBD2 is a possible D gene (6 bases). V gave up 5 bases and J gave up 8 bases, with 10 bases separating them. Per the germline V gene, CDR1 is SGHAT and CDR2 is FQDESV (reference sequence). CDR3 size: 12 residues. In DNA form, the CDR3 reads TGTGCCAGCAGCCCAGTAGCGGACATTCAGTACTTC. Protein sequence: CASSPVADIQYF.

The chain is built from TRBV18 and TRBJ1-1; no firm D call. The length of the CDR3 is 14 residues. CDR1 KGHSH and CDR2 LQKENI come from the germline V gene. Trimming stripped 5 bases from V and 1 base from J, with 11 bases between. The CDR3 protein is CASSSTTGNTEAFF. In DNA form, the CDR3 reads TGTGCCAGCTCATCAACGACGGGGAACACTGAAGCTTTCTTT.

The V and J genes are TRBV15 and TRBJ1-6; D perhaps matches TRBD1 (5 bases). CDR1 and CDR2 from the germline V gene are LNHNV and YYDKDF (reference sequence). V dropped 0 bases and J dropped 18 bases, with 12 bases sitting between them. The CDR3 covers 12 residues. DNA for the CDR3: TGTGCCACCAGCAGAGACAGGGTGGTTCCCCACTTT. Its translation is CATSRDRVVPHF.

In this sample, this clone turned up once. The chain carries TRBV2 and TRBJ2-7; TRBD2 agrees at 8 bases. V was clipped by 8 bases and J by 2 bases; unmatched bases: 5. The CDR3 is made up of 13 amino acids. Per germline, CDR1 SNHLY and CDR2 FYNNEI. Here the CDR3 DNA reads TGTGCCAGCCTGAAGGGACTAGCCTACGAGCAGTACTTC. It translates to CASLKGLAYEQYF. The whole variable domain, filled in from reference TRBV2 and TRBJ2-7, reads EPEVTQTPSHQVTQMGQEVILRCVPISNHLYFYWYRQILGQKVEFLVSFYNNEISEKSEIFDDQFSVERPDGSNFTLKIRSTKLEDSAMYFCASLKGLAYEQYFGPGTRLTVT.

This clone was found once. This sequence joins TRBV19 and TRBJ1-5; D might be TRBD1 (5 bases). Germline CDR1 LNHDA, CDR2 SQIVND (reference sequence). CDR3 length: 17 amino acids. Trimming removed 2 bases from V and 0 bases from J, with 14 bases in between. CDR3: CASSISPGPISNQPQHF. The CDR3 nucleotides read TGTGCCAGTAGTATATCCCCAGGGCCTATTAGCAATCAGCCCCAGCATTTT. Complete variable domain (other parts from reference TRBV19 and TRBJ1-5): DGGITQSPKYLFRKEGQNVTLSCEQNLNHDAMYWYRQDPGQGLRLIYYSQIVNDFQKGDIAEGYSVSREKKESFPLTVTSAQKNPTAFYLCASSISPGPISNQPQHFGDGTRLSIL.

In DNA form, the CDR3 reads TGTGCCAGCAGCTTACGACTAGGGGGGGGCCTCGATGAGCAGTTCTTC. Amino acid sequence: CASSLRLGGGLDEQFF. J is TRBJ2-1 and V is TRBV5-4, with a tentative D call TRBD2 (7 bases). The CDR3 covers 16 residues. Trimming took off 2 bases at V and 8 bases at J, with 20 bases between the two ends. Germline V gene lookup returns CDR1 SGHNT and CDR2 YYREEE (reference sequence).

The rearrangement joins TRBV28 to TRBJ2-3, with TRBD2 identical over 8 bases. The CDR3 is made up of 18 amino acids. CDR1 is MDHEN and CDR2 is SYDVKM in the germline V gene. After removal of 2 bases from V and 2 bases from J, the junction contained 12 bases not matched to a gene. CDR3 sequence: CASSLRFGSGIPTDTQYF. Here the CDR3 DNA reads TGTGCCAGCAGTTTACGGTTCGGTAGCGGGATTCCCACAGATACGCAGTATTTT. The whole variable domain, filled in from reference TRBV28 and TRBJ2-3, reads DVKVTQSSRYLVKRTGEKVFLECVQDMDHENMFWYRQDPGLGLRLIYFSYDVKMKEKGDIPEGYSVSREKKERFSLILESASTNQTSMYLCASSLRFGSGIPTDTQYFGPGTRLTVL.

The rearrangement uses TRBV7-3 and TRBJ2-7; TRBD2 aligns across 9 bases. This CDR3 region has 14 residues. CDR1 and CDR2 from the germline V gene are SGHTA and FQGTGA. After removal of 5 bases from V and 7 bases from J, the junction contained 9 bases not matched to a gene. CDR3 in amino acids: CASSRDSGSKEQYF. The CDR3 bases are TGTGCCAGCAGCCGTGATAGCGGGAGTAAAGAGCAGTACTTC.

Here the CDR3 reads CASRRSAAGQGAQSSGNTIYF. CDR3 sequence (DNA): TGTGCCAGCAGACGGTCGGCGGCGGGACAGGGGGCGCAGAGCTCTGGAAACACCATATATTTT. V is TRBV28 and J is TRBJ1-3; the match to TRBD1 covers 12 bases. V was pared by 6 bases and J by 0 bases, with 18 bases of the junction left unmatched. This CDR3 has 21 residues. CDR1 MDHEN and CDR2 SYDVKM come from the germline V gene.

The DNA for the CDR3 is TGTGCCAGCAGCCCCGGGACTAGCGGGAGGAGAGAATTCTTC. Translated, it gives CASSPGTSGRREFF. The chain links TRBV28 to TRBJ2-1; 15 nucleotides line up with TRBD2. CDR1 MDHEN and CDR2 SYDVKM come from the germline V gene. The CDR3 spans 14 residues. J gave up 16 bases and V 6 bases, and 10 bases lay outside the gene matches.

This chain uses TRBV11-2 with TRBJ2-2, with 7 bases fitting TRBD1. From germline, CDR1 is SGHAT and CDR2 FQNNGV. The CDR3 is 16 amino acids. The junction had 8 bases not matched to a gene; V was cut back by 4 bases and J by 3 bases. CDR3: CASSSTGTAYTGELFF. CDR3 nucleotides: TGTGCCAGCAGCTCGACCGGGACAGCATACACCGGGGAGCTGTTTTTT.

The V gene is TRBV11-3, the J gene TRBJ2-5; D call uncertain. V lost 4 bases and J lost 4, with 7 bases in between. CDR3 length: 12 residues. The germline V gene has CDR1 SGHNT and CDR2 YENEEA. In nucleotides, the CDR3 is TGTGCCAGCAGCTCCGGTGCAGAGACCCAGTACTTC. Translating it yields CASSSGAETQYF.

This rearrangement joins TRBV5-1 to TRBJ2-7, with TRBD1 identical over 7 bases. In germline, CDR1 is SGHRS, CDR2 YFSETQ. CDR3 length equals 14 residues. V shed 4 bases and J 6 bases; nucleotides not matched to a gene: 10. CDR3 protein: CASSIDRVGGEQYF. The CDR3 DNA reads as TGCGCCAGCAGCATCGACAGGGTTGGAGGCGAGCAGTACTTC.

This clone was observed a few times. The chain couples TRBV24-1 to TRBJ2-7; maybe TRBD1 (6 bases). From germline, CDR1 is KGHDR and CDR2 SFDVKD. V was clipped by 1 base and J by 2 bases, with 11 bases between them. The CDR3 totals 15 residues. The CDR3 loop reads CATSDFRQGTYEQYF. The CDR3 DNA reads TGTGCCACCAGTGATTTTAGGCAGGGGACCTACGAGCAGTACTTC.

The sample holds a few counts of this clone. The gene calls are TRBV18 and TRBJ1-4, with 8 nucleotides matching TRBD1. V gave up 3 bases and J gave up 0 bases; unmatched junction bases: 21. The germline V gene encodes CDR1 KGHSH and CDR2 LQKENI. The CDR3 is 22 residues long. The CDR3 sequence: CASSPFTAQGARLYATNEKLFF. As DNA, the CDR3 is TGTGCCAGCTCACCCTTTACAGCTCAGGGGGCGCGTTTGTACGCAACTAATGAAAAACTGTTTTTT.

The rearrangement joins TRBV6-5 to TRBJ2-1, with TRBD2 matching 12 bases. J gave up 7 bases and V 5 bases, and 3 bases lay outside the gene matches. Germline CDR1 is MNHEY and CDR2 is SVGAGI. The CDR3 runs to 14 residues. Here the CDR3 DNA reads TGTGCCAGCAGTCTAGCGGGGGGGCGGAATGAGCAGTTCTTC. This gives the protein CASSLAGGRNEQFF.

The CDR3 loop is CASSPDRAVPYEQYF. Written as DNA, the CDR3 is TGTGCCAGCAGTCCGGACAGGGCAGTTCCCTACGAGCAGTACTTC. The chain has TRBV5-4 and TRBJ2-7; 8 bases agree with TRBD1. This CDR3 comprises 15 residues. The germline V gene encodes CDR1 SGHNT and CDR2 YYREEE (reference sequence). J lost 2 bases, V lost 5 bases, and 9 bases had no gene match.

The rearrangement links TRBV27 to TRBJ2-7; 10 nucleotides match TRBD2. The V gene end was trimmed by 5 bases and the J gene end by 3 bases; junction bases not matched to a gene: 10. Germline V gives CDR1 MNHEY, CDR2 SMNVEV (reference sequence). The CDR3 is 16 amino acids. The CDR3 sequence is CASSPTVGLADYEQYF. Written as DNA, the CDR3 is TGTGCCAGCAGTCCGACCGTTGGACTAGCGGACTACGAGCAGTACTTC.

This chain connects TRBV5-1 to TRBJ2-3; 10 bases are shared with TRBD1. This CDR3 has 15 residues. Germline V CDR1 and CDR2: SGHRS, YFSETQ. V dropped 7 bases and J dropped 4; count of bases not matched to a gene: 9. Here the CDR3 reads CASFWDRGSPDTQYF. The CDR3, as DNA: TGCGCCAGCTTCTGGGACAGGGGAAGCCCAGATACGCAGTATTTT.

The genes are TRBV2 and TRBJ2-5; no reliable D call. The CDR3 sequence is 11 residues long. Trimming pared 4 bases from V and 3 bases from J, leaving 3 bases between. Germline CDR1 is SNHLY and CDR2 is FYNNEI. The CDR3 sequence is CASSAEETQYF. The CDR3, as DNA: TGTGCCAGCAGTGCGGAAGAGACCCAGTACTTC.

A note on this clone: Different DNA sequences within this sample yield the same CDR3. This chain connects TRBV2 to TRBJ1-6; D may be TRBD1 (6 bases). CDR1 and CDR2 (germline): SNHLY, FYNNEI. The CDR3 extends over 14 amino acids. V lost 0 bases and J 7 bases, leaving 7 bases between the germline ends. The CDR3 spells CASSEARGNSPLHF. The DNA for the CDR3 is TGTGCCAGCAGTGAAGCAAGGGGGAATTCACCCCTCCACTTT.

The chain joins TRBV5-1 to TRBJ1-4; D is possibly TRBD1 (6 bases). Trimming shortened V by 7 bases and J by 2 bases, and 9 bases separated the two germline ends. Looked up from germline, CDR1 is SGHRS and CDR2 is YFSETQ. This CDR3 comprises 13 residues. CDR3 DNA: TGCGCCAGCGCTGACAGGACTAATGAAAAACTGTTTTTT. Translated: CASADRTNEKLFF.